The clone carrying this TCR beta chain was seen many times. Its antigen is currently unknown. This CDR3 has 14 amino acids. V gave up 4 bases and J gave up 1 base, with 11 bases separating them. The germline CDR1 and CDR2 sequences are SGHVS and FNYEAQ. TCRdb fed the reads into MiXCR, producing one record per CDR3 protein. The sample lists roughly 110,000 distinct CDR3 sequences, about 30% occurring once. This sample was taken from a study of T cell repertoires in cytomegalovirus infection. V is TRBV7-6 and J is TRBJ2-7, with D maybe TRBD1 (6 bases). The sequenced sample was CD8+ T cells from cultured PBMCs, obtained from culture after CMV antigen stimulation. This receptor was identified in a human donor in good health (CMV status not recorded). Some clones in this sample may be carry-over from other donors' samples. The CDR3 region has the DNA TGTGCCAGCAGCTGGGGACACGGATCCTACGAGCAGTACTTC. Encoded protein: CASSWGHGSYEQYF.